These T cell receptor beta chains were read from a single sample in a study of OX40 agonist ivuxolimab in advanced cancers. Repertoires were generated with immunoSEQ multiplex PCR, while TCRdb's copy carries only in-frame clones and drops some. Of approximately 72,000 clones listed, around nine tenths are singletons. The sequences come from CD4+ or CD8+ T cells sorted from blood, collected in a trial of the OX40 agonist ivuxolimab. The receptors originated from an adult with an advanced solid tumor such as melanoma, head and neck, liver or kidney cancer. The CDR3 runs from the conserved cysteine through the conserved F or W. The D gene is left open where the match is weak. Size is omitted from some rows. Given values are once, few, many or a class for expanded clones.

>TRBJ2-1|TRBD2|TRBV5-8|.
CASRRGAAYNEQFF
>TRBJ2-1|.|TRBV18|.
CASSPPAGFLKGSYNEQFF
>TRBJ1-1|.|TRBV11-1|once
CASTPDGGEAFF
>TRBJ2-1|TRBD2|TRBV9|.
CASSVGLAGAPEQFF
>TRBJ2-1|.|TRBV9|.
CASSVQTVSYNEQFF
>TRBJ2-7|.|TRBV7-2|.
CASSLASQSYEQYF
>TRBJ2-7|TRBD2|TRBV6-5|.
CASSYHTSGRGEQYF
>TRBJ2-5|.|TRBV7-3|.
CASSSLGGDYRTQYF
>TRBJ2-5|TRBD1|TRBV7-2|.
CASNKVGQGAGETQYF
>TRBJ1-2|TRBD1|TRBV28|.
CASSRDSRFYGYTF
>TRBJ2-2|.|TRBV25-1|.
CASTSLATVTGELFF
>TRBJ1-3|.|TRBV9|.
CASSKTTRDSGNTIYF
>TRBJ1-1|.|TRBV6-1|.
CASIPGVWNTEAFF
>TRBJ2-1|TRBD2|TRBV6-5|few
CASRPGLAGGNEQFF
>TRBJ2-4|TRBD2|TRBV11-2|.
CASSPGGNIQYF
>TRBJ2-7|.|TRBV6-5|.
CASSYRRAGYYEQYF
>TRBJ1-5|.|TRBV10-3|few
CAISEGAYSNQPQHF
>TRBJ1-1|.|TRBV2|.
CASSVEPESAEAFF
>TRBJ1-4|.|TRBV5-1|.
CASGVGVVYEKLFF
>TRBJ2-3|.|TRBV29-1|.
CSPRGADTDTQYF
>TRBJ1-3|.|TRBV6-1|.
CATRGQLSGNTIYF
>TRBJ2-5|TRBD1|TRBV5-1|once
CASSPREGQEETQYF
>TRBJ2-1|TRBD2|TRBV7-3|.
CASSSLTSGGLHEQFF
>TRBJ1-2|TRBD1|TRBV6-6|.
CASSSRRQGPNYGYTF
>TRBJ2-7|.|TRBV29-1|.
CSAARDSYEQYF
>TRBJ1-1|TRBD1|TRBV15|.
CATSRGKGTGVTEAFF
>TRBJ1-5|.|TRBV28|once
CASSLLRAVPNQPQHF
>TRBJ2-1|TRBD2|TRBV9|.
CASSVGSGGYNEQFF
>TRBJ2-7|TRBD1|TRBV28|.
CASSRGLTYEQYF
>TRBJ1-6|.|TRBV30|.
CAWSVKGRSPLHF
>TRBJ1-2|.|TRBV28|.
CASSLPTGPYGYTF
>TRBJ1-6|.|TRBV6-1|.
CASSESWASNSPLHF
>TRBJ1-4|.|TRBV5-1|.
CASSLGAGEPEELFF
>TRBJ2-7|TRBD1|TRBV18|few
CASSPGALTGGRYEQYF
>TRBJ2-5|.|TRBV6-5|.
CASRGETQYF
>TRBJ1-5|TRBD1|TRBV19|.
CASTLGQGLHYSNQPQHF
>TRBJ2-1|TRBD2|TRBV30|.
CAWRFGTSGNEQFF
>TRBJ2-7|.|TRBV29-1|.
CSVVVQSYEQYF
>TRBJ2-4|.|TRBV7-2|.
CASSLGRQSRIQYF
>TRBJ2-3|.|TRBV28|.
CASSLQAAHTDTQYF
>TRBJ2-3|.|TRBV10-3|.
CAIKGSFPTDTQYF
>TRBJ1-2|.|TRBV6-5|.
CASSRGAHGSYGYTF
>TRBJ2-5|TRBD1|TRBV5-1|once
CASSWDVQGETQYF
>TRBJ2-3|.|TRBV28|once
CASKSGTYTQYF
>TRBJ1-2|.|TRBV2|.
CASSGPHPRDSSYGYTF
>TRBJ1-5|.|TRBV30|.
CAWSSRGSNNQPQHF
>TRBJ2-7|.|TRBV2|.
CASSYRDAYEQYF
>TRBJ2-5|.|TRBV5-4|.
CASSFRQNLRETQYF
>TRBJ1-2|.|TRBV19|.
CASSIWQGNGYTF
>TRBJ2-2|.|TRBV4-3|.
CASSQDSGVDTGELFF
>TRBJ2-6|.|TRBV6-5|.
CATDSSSGANVLTF
>TRBJ1-2|.|TRBV7-2|.
CASSLGAGPLYGYTF
>TRBJ1-1|TRBD1|TRBV4-3|.
CASSPGTGGRSTEAFF
>TRBJ2-3|.|TRBV7-2|.
CASSLKGGASTDTQYF
>TRBJ2-2|TRBD2|TRBV19|.
CASRTSGENTGELFF
>TRBJ1-1|.|TRBV14|.
CASSQANAGTEAFF
>TRBJ2-3|.|TRBV19|.
CASSLGAGDTQYF
>TRBJ2-7|.|TRBV5-6|.
CASSLSSEQYF
>TRBJ1-1|.|TRBV7-9|once
CASSRGLMNTEAFF